The TCR beta chain under discussion was sequenced for a study of T cell repertoires in cytomegalovirus infection (dated by TCRdb to the late 2010s). In the study overall: Alongside well-studied HLA-B-restricted epitopes, the peptide stimulations were aimed at recently identified HLA-C-restricted CMV epitopes, whose presentation resists viral immunomodulation. Donor HLA type was relevant to the analysis, because carriage of CMV infection together with the matching HLA type was indicated by public TCR beta signatures.

In the paper's terms, the treatment or condition label means: in vitro stimulation with specific CMV peptide epitopes to enrich CMV-specific T cells. A distance of 21 bases separates the germline ends of V and J, which lose 6 bases and 0 bases respectively. Inclusive of the bounding cysteine and phenylalanine, the CDR3 is 18 residues long. The sequence is cut down to CDR3 DNA, 54 bases in frame from base 1. CDR1 is given as MDHEN and CDR2 as SYDVKM, both from the germline V gene. Study-wide conclusions, independent of this receptor: In both this cohort and an independent cohort of 350 or so donors, the cumulative frequency of public TCR beta family members distinguished carriers of CMV infection plus the relevant HLA type. The ex vivo response was dominated by HLA-C-restricted CMV-specific TCR beta clonotypes, which also provided the single most frequent clonotype in two of eight donors.

Sequencing used an Illumina HiSeq 1500. TCRdb ran its own pipeline on the public reads, namely fastp trimming at Q25 and MiXCR clone calling, and kept in-frame beta chains. Each record represents a unique CDR3 protein, reported with the most common genes and DNA among its rows. This sample is represented by about 700,000 distinct CDR3 sequences; roughly 36% of them were singletons. 15% to 20% of the sample is held by the ten biggest clonotypes. Regarding this clonotype: Its antigen is still unknown. Base qualities were left out, and no much larger clone turns up one base away.

Recombination connected TRBV28 to TRBJ1-5; the D gene remains uncertain. The origin of this receptor is a human donor in good health (CMV status not recorded). Some clones in this sample may be carry-over from other donors' samples. The sequencing used cultured PBMCs, collected from culture after CMV antigen stimulation. At the DNA level, the sequence is TGTGCCAGCAGGGGTTTGAAGGGATCGGGATATAGCAATCAGCCCCAGCATTTT. It translates to CASRGLKGSGYSNQPQHF.